This T cell receptor (beta chain) was recovered during a study of cytomegalovirus exposure and HLA in healthy donors. CDR1 is SGHAT, CDR2 FQNNGV, per germline. With 3 bases clipped from V and 4 bases from J, the junction kept 2 bases outside the gene matches. This CDR3 contains 15 residues. Findings and limits, study-wide: As immune exposure information, only CMV serostatus was available.

The PCR contained 60 Vbeta and 13 Jbeta primers. TCRdb's table, derived via immunoSEQ multiplex PCR, lists solely in-frame clones and lacks some. This sample has about 130,000 clones, with approximately 75% found just once. Comment on this clone: The antigen is unknown.

This chain links TRBV11-2 with TRBJ2-3, with 12 nucleotides matching TRBD1. The sample consisted of PBMCs. The origin of this receptor is a man aged 25-45 years in good health and CMV-seronegative. The CDR3 spells CASSFGTGGPDTQYF. CDR3 sequence (DNA): TGTGCCAGCAGCTTTGGGACAGGGGGCCCAGATACGCAGTATTTT.